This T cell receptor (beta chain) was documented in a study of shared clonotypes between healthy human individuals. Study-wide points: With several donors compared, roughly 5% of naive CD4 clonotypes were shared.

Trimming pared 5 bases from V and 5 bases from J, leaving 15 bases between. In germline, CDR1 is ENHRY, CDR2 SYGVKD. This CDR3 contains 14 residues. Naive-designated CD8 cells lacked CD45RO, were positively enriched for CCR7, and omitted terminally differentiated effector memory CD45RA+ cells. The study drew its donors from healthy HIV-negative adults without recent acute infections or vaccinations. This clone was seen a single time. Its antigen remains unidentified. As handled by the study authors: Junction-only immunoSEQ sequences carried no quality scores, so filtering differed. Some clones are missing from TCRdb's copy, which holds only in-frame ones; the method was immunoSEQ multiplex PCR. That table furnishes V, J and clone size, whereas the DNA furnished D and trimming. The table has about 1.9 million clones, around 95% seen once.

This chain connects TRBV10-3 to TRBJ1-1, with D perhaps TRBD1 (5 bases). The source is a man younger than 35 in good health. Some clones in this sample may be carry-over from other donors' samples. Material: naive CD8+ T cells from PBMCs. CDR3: CAISPPGVGTEAFF. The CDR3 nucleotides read TGTGCCATCAGTCCACCGGGGGTGGGGACTGAAGCTTTCTTT.